Below, one T cell receptor beta chain is given with its context. Antigen unknown. The sample belongs to a study of cytomegalovirus exposure and HLA in healthy donors. General study findings and limits: Researchers reported that three CMV-associated chains were confirmed in vitro as CMV antigen-specific. Highly shared variants forming one cluster were likely a sequencing artifact. For most TCR beta V segments, an earlier analysis put the productive rate at about 87% or about 30% of the time.

A multiplex PCR was run with 60 Vbeta primers and 13 Jbeta primers. The assay was immunoSEQ multiplex PCR, and TCRdb's table has in-frame clones only and misses some. Seen here are over 130,000 clones, approximately 91% observed once, and the top ten hold roughly 0.5%. Germline assignment: CDR1 MDHEN and CDR2 SYDVKM. The CDR3 has 15 residues. V was clipped by 3 bases and J by 4 bases, with 13 bases between them. Sequenced material: PBMCs. This receptor was obtained from a woman aged 40 to 50 in good health and CMV-seronegative. The chain links TRBV28 to TRBJ1-5, with unresolved D. The CDR3 nucleotides read TGTGCCAGCAGTTTTTCGCCTACGTTAAATCAGCCCCAGCATTTT. This encodes CASSFSPTLNQPQHF.